These 23 T cell receptor beta chains came from one sample sequenced in a study of blood T cell repertoires in COVID-19. Sequencing was performed with immunoSEQ multiplex PCR; in TCRdb, only in-frame clones are kept and a portion is missing. The repertoire has some 110,000 clones, about 86% of them found once; the top ten carry about 3.6%. The sequencing input was peripheral blood. These receptors were collected from a woman over 75 with active or convalescent COVID-19.

V is TRBV6-1 and J is TRBJ2-7; the D gene is possibly TRBD2 (6 bases). The CDR3 covers 18 residues. CDR1 is MNHNS and CDR2 is SASEGT in the germline V gene. V lost 2 bases, J lost 3 bases, and 23 bases lay in between. CDR3 sequence reads: CASSEFGVVFRGNYEQYF. The DNA of the CDR3 is TGTGCCAGCAGTGAATTCGGGGTAGTATTCCGGGGGAACTACGAGCAGTACTTC.

The CDR3 sequence is CASRAGTGISYEQYF. DNA for the CDR3: TGTGCCAGCAGAGCCGGGACAGGCATCTCCTACGAGCAGTACTTC. V and J are TRBV6-4 and TRBJ2-7; 8 bases are a match to TRBD1. The CDR3 is 15 residues long. The V segment lost 6 bases and the J segment 0 bases; nucleotides outside the gene matches: 7. CDR1 is MRHNA, CDR2 SNTAGT, per germline.

This chain links TRBV5-1 with TRBJ2-3; D ambiguous. V was shortened by 6 bases and J by 2 bases, with 13 bases between the two germline ends. Germline assignment: CDR1 SGHRS and CDR2 YFSETQ. This CDR3 comprises 14 residues. Here the CDR3 reads CASKQLAHTDTQYF. In nucleotides, the CDR3 is TGCGCCAGCAAACAGCTTGCGCACACAGATACGCAGTATTTT. The full variable domain, completed using reference TRBV5-1 and TRBJ2-3, is KAGVTQTPRYLIKTRGQQVTLSCSPISGHRSVSWYQQTPGQGLQFLFEYFSETQRNKGNFPGRFSGRQFSNSRSEMNVSTLELGDSALYLCASKQLAHTDTQYFGPGTRLTVL.

A few counts support this clone. The rearrangement uses TRBV18 and TRBJ1-1; TRBD1 aligns across 11 bases. The germline gives CDR1 KGHSH, CDR2 LQKENI. The V gene end was trimmed by 5 bases and the J gene end by 6 bases; junction bases not matched to a gene: 11. The CDR3 is 16 residues long. This CDR3 is CASSATTGTGGPEAFF. DNA for the CDR3: TGTGCCAGCTCAGCTACGACCGGGACAGGGGGTCCTGAAGCTTTCTTT.

The V and J genes are TRBV2 and TRBJ2-4, with TRBD1 as a possible D gene (6 bases). With 8 bases removed from V and 2 bases from J, the gap between germline ends came to 19 bases. Germline V gene sequence: CDR1 SNHLY, CDR2 FYNNEI. This CDR3 is built from 16 residues. As DNA, the CDR3 is TGTGCCAGCCGGAAGGACAGTATCGTGTCCAAAAACATTCAGTACTTC. It translates to CASRKDSIVSKNIQYF.

The chain links TRBV28 to TRBJ1-1; weak D call: TRBD1 (6 bases). This CDR3 region has 13 residues. V lost 2 bases, J lost 7 bases, and 11 bases lay in between. In germline, CDR1 is MDHEN, CDR2 SYDVKM. The CDR3 loop reads CASSLGQGREAFF. The DNA of the CDR3 is TGTGCCAGCAGTTTAGGGCAGGGGCGTGAAGCTTTCTTT.

V usage is TRBV2 and J usage is TRBJ2-2; no clear D. The germline V gene has CDR1 SNHLY and CDR2 FYNNEI. Deletions cut 6 bases from V and 7 bases from J, with 24 bases between. This CDR3 has 17 amino acids. This chain's CDR3 is CASSYPPDNPGDGELFF. CDR3 DNA sequence: TGTGCCAGCAGCTACCCTCCCGACAACCCAGGTGACGGGGAGCTGTTTTTT. The entire variable domain, with the rest obtained from reference TRBV2 and TRBJ2-2, is as follows: EPEVTQTPSHQVTQMGQEVILRCVPISNHLYFYWYRQILGQKVEFLVSFYNNEISEKSEIFDDQFSVERPDGSNFTLKIRSTKLEDSAMYFCASSYPPDNPGDGELFFGEGSRLTVL.

CDR3 residues: CASSTRQATNEAFF. Written as DNA, the CDR3 is TGTGCCAGCAGCACCAGACAGGCCACTAATGAAGCTTTCTTT. The rearrangement links TRBV21-1 to TRBJ1-1; the table's D call of TRBD1 was not tested on the DNA. TRBV21-1 has pseudogene status. The CDR3 extends over 14 amino acids.

The rearrangement joins TRBV28 to TRBJ1-1, with D hard to call. The V and J ends lost 11 bases and 5 bases respectively, with 9 bases between them. This CDR3 comprises 10 residues. CDR1 and CDR2 from the germline V gene are MDHEN and SYDVKM. The CDR3 sequence: CAVSHTEAFF. DNA of the CDR3: TGTGCCGTAAGCCATACTGAAGCTTTCTTT.

The table lists this clone with a few counts. The V gene is TRBV5-1, the J gene TRBJ2-4, with D possibly TRBD2 on 8 matching bases. This CDR3 has 15 amino acids. Trimming removed 3 bases at V and 5 bases at J, with 15 bases between. Per germline, CDR1 SGHRS and CDR2 YFSETQ. CDR3 bases: TGCGCCAGCAGCTCGGGAGGGGGCATTGAAAACATTCAGTACTTC. Its translation is CASSSGGGIENIQYF.

The chain has TRBV10-1 and TRBJ1-6; D not certain. Trimming left V 1 base short and J 9 bases short, with 16 bases between. CDR1 and CDR2 (germline): WNHNN, SYGVQD (reference sequence). This CDR3 region has 16 residues. CDR3: CASSECQRCPTSPLHF. The CDR3 bases are TGCGCCAGCAGTGAGTGTCAACGGTGCCCCACTTCACCCCTCCACTTT.

This rearrangement joins TRBV6-1 to TRBJ2-7; 9 nucleotides align to TRBD1. The V and J ends lost 4 bases and 5 bases, in that order; junction bases with no gene match: 12. Germline assignment: CDR1 MNHNS and CDR2 SASEGT. The CDR3 contains 16 residues. CDR3 sequence: CASSAQTGTGFNEQYF. DNA for the CDR3: TGTGCCAGCAGTGCACAGACCGGGACAGGGTTTAACGAGCAGTACTTC.

The sample holds one count of this clone. The J gene is TRBJ1-1, the V gene TRBV12-3 or TRBV12-4; no clear D. The CDR3 contains 13 residues. Trimming stripped 6 bases from V and 1 base from J, with 9 bases between. Here the CDR3 reads CASSFAGNTEAFF. CDR3 in DNA: TGTGCCAGCAGCTTCGCAGGGAACACTGAAGCTTTCTTT.

The rearrangement joins TRBV6-5 to TRBJ1-1; 8 positions match TRBD1. The germline V gene has CDR1 MNHEY and CDR2 SVGAGI. Germline trimming cut 6 bases from V and 3 bases from J; bases unmatched to any gene: 6. CDR3 length: 14 residues. CDR3 amino acids: CASRRTDRDTEAFF. CDR3 sequence (DNA): TGTGCCAGCAGGCGCACGGACAGGGACACTGAAGCTTTCTTT.

The J gene is TRBJ2-1, the V gene TRBV27; TRBD1 aligns across 9 bases. J lost 4 bases, V lost 2 bases, and 9 bases had no gene match. The length of the CDR3 is 17 residues. Germline V lookup: CDR1 MNHEY, CDR2 SMNVEV (reference sequence). The CDR3 DNA follows: TGTGCCAGCAGTTTACCGTCCGGACAGGGGTTTTACAATGAGCAGTTCTTC. Protein product: CASSLPSGQGFYNEQFF.

The gene calls are TRBV19 and TRBJ2-7, with D perhaps matching TRBD1 (5 bases). Germline V gene lookup returns CDR1 LNHDA and CDR2 SQIVND (reference sequence). The CDR3 is 15 residues long. Trimming left V 4 bases short and J 0 bases short, with 13 bases between. The CDR3: CASSSQQAYSYEQYF. As DNA, the CDR3 is TGTGCCAGTAGTAGTCAACAGGCTTACTCCTACGAGCAGTACTTC.

For the CDR3, the DNA is TGTGCCAGCAGTTTACCTGGTAGGGGCGGCTACACCTTC. It yields the protein CASSLPGRGGYTF. The chain has TRBV28 and TRBJ1-2; maybe TRBD1 (5 bases). The V end lost 2 bases, the J end lost 8 bases, and 12 bases lay between the germline ends. Germline V gene sequence: CDR1 MDHEN, CDR2 SYDVKM. The CDR3 sequence is 13 residues long.

The chain employs TRBV25-1 and TRBJ1-4; possibly TRBD1 for D (5 bases). In germline, CDR1 is MGHDK, CDR2 SYGVNS. CDR3 size: 15 residues. The V end was cut by 4 bases, the J end by 6 bases, with 15 bases between. The CDR3 spells CASSAQGAGDEKLFF. The CDR3, as DNA: TGTGCCAGCAGTGCCCAGGGCGCAGGCGATGAAAAACTGTTTTTT. Variable domain in full (rest from reference TRBV25-1 and TRBJ1-4): EADIYQTPRYLVIGTGKKITLECSQTMGHDKMYWYQQDPGMELHLIHYSYGVNSTEKGDLSSESTVSRIRTEHFPLTLESARPSHTSQYLCASSAQGAGDEKLFFGSGTQLSVL.

The chain is built from TRBV28 and TRBJ2-5, with TRBD1 matching over 8 bases. CDR1 and CDR2 (germline): MDHEN, SYDVKM. V gave up 4 bases and J gave up 0 bases; unmatched junction bases: 7. This CDR3 region has 16 residues. This CDR3 reads CASSSRGRSHQETQYF. CDR3 nucleotide sequence: TGTGCCAGCAGTTCCAGGGGGCGAAGCCACCAAGAGACCCAGTACTTC.

The chain carries TRBV11-2 and TRBJ2-7; 8 bases are shared with TRBD1. The CDR3 has 15 amino acids. From germline, CDR1 is SGHAT and CDR2 FQNNGV. V trimming: 3 bases; J trimming: 0 bases; junction bases outside the gene matches: 4. The CDR3 spells CASSFRTGSSYEQYF. The CDR3, as DNA: TGTGCCAGCAGCTTTAGGACAGGGAGCTCCTACGAGCAGTACTTC.

In DNA, the CDR3 is TGTGCCAGCAGTCCATCGACTAGTTTCTCCTACGAGCAGTACTTC. Its translation: CASSPSTSFSYEQYF. The V and J genes are TRBV28 and TRBJ2-7, with D possibly being TRBD2 (6 bases). This CDR3 is built from 15 residues. Per germline, CDR1 MDHEN and CDR2 SYDVKM. Trimming removed 5 bases from V and 0 bases from J, with 14 bases in between.

The J gene is TRBJ2-7, the V gene TRBV28; 8 bases fit TRBD1. The germline V gene encodes CDR1 MDHEN and CDR2 SYDVKM. The CDR3 consists of 13 residues. Trimming cost V 5 bases and J 3 bases; bases outside gene matches: 3. The CDR3 spells CASSGGQVYEQYF. The CDR3 bases are TGTGCCAGCAGTGGGGGACAGGTCTACGAGCAGTACTTC.

This clone appeared a single time. This chain joins TRBV9 and TRBJ2-2; the match to TRBD2 covers 8 bases. The germline CDR1 and CDR2 sequences are SGDLS and YYNGEE. The trim removed 0 bases at V and 1 base at J, leaving 5 bases unmatched. The CDR3 runs to 17 residues. The CDR3 DNA reads as TGTGCCAGCAGCGTAGCCGGAGCGGGAGTGAACACCGGGGAGCTGTTTTTT. Translating it yields CASSVAGAGVNTGELFF.